One sample yielded the 6 T cell receptor beta chains listed below, sequenced in a study of blood T cell repertoires in COVID-19. Profiled with immunoSEQ multiplex PCR; TCRdb holds only in-frame clones, not every one. The sample consists of approximately 150,000 clones, 85% to 90% of them appearing once. What was sequenced was peripheral blood. These receptors came from a woman in her sixties or seventies with active COVID-19.

V is TRBV27 and J is TRBJ2-7; maybe TRBD1 (6 bases). V was shortened by 2 bases and J by 3 bases, with 23 bases between the two germline ends. The CDR3 extends over 18 amino acids. Germline V CDR1 and CDR2: MNHEY, SMNVEV (reference sequence). As DNA, the CDR3 is TGTGCCAGCAGTTTAGAGGTTCGTGGCGGACAGACCTTCTACGAGCAGTACTTC. This sequence encodes CASSLEVRGGQTFYEQYF.

The chain combines TRBV6-2 or TRBV6-3 with TRBJ2-2; D is undetermined. The germline gives CDR1 MNHEY, CDR2 SVGEGT. The CDR3 consists of 13 residues. V dropped 2 bases and J dropped 2 bases, with 3 bases sitting between them. The CDR3 protein is CASSYSNTGELFF. The CDR3, as DNA: TGTGCCAGCAGTTACAGCAACACCGGGGAGCTGTTTTTT.

The V gene is TRBV7-2, the J gene TRBJ2-2; 9 nucleotides match TRBD2. J gave up 3 bases and V 5 bases, and 4 bases lay outside the gene matches. Per the germline V gene, CDR1 is SGHTA and CDR2 is FQGNSA. CDR3 length equals 15 residues. The CDR3: CASSPSGTYTGELFF. The CDR3 DNA sequence: TGTGCCAGCAGCCCTAGCGGGACCTACACCGGGGAGCTGTTTTTT.

The chain joins TRBV6-1 to TRBJ2-1; 9 bases are a match to TRBD2. Trimming removed 0 bases from V and 6 bases from J; junction bases left unmatched: 6. This CDR3 region has 16 residues. Per the germline V gene, CDR1 is MNHNS and CDR2 is SASEGT. Written as DNA, the CDR3 is TGTGCCAGCAGTGAAGCGTTTAGCGGGAGTGGCAATGAGCAGTTCTTC. This gives the protein CASSEAFSGSGNEQFF.

This chain links TRBV28 with TRBJ2-5, with TRBD2 matching over 10 bases. Germline V gene data show CDR1 as MDHEN and CDR2 as SYDVKM. J lost 5 bases, V lost 5 bases, and 8 bases had no gene match. The CDR3 runs to 15 residues. The CDR3, as DNA: TGTGCCAGCAGTCATCTGTCTAGCGGGAGCGAGACCCAGTACTTC. It translates to CASSHLSSGSETQYF.

This chain uses TRBV11-3 with TRBJ2-1, with a possible D match to TRBD2 (5 bases). V was pared by 2 bases and J by 3 bases, with 5 bases between. There are 13 residues in the CDR3. The germline V gene encodes CDR1 SGHNT and CDR2 YENEEA. In DNA, the CDR3 is TGTGCCAGCAGCTTAACTAGCTACAATGAGCAGTTCTTC. This sequence encodes CASSLTSYNEQFF.